These T cell receptor beta chains were read from a single sample in a study of CD8 T cells in ankylosing spondylitis. Each CDR3 protein is one row after TCRdb ran MiXCR on the 5' RACE reads. The sample records about 800,000 distinct CDR3 sequences, around 11% being singletons. Sequenced sample: blood, either unsorted or a sorted T cell fraction (not recorded which). Every receptor here comes from a male donor with ankylosing spondylitis. The CDR3 runs from the conserved cysteine through the conserved F or W. The D gene is left open where the match is weak. Clone size, where shown, is once, few, many, or a class for clones that have expanded.

d_call	v_call	j_call	clone_size	cdr3_nt	cdr3_aa
-	TRBV29-1	TRBJ1-2	-	TGCAGCGTTGATCGGACAGCCTCGTATGGCTACACCTTC	CSVDRTASYGYTF
-	TRBV7-9	TRBJ1-1	few	TGTGCCAGCAGCCTCACCCGAGGGGACACTGAAGCTTTCTTT	CASSLTRGDTEAFF
-	TRBV5-1	TRBJ2-2	many	TGCGCCAGTTGGATTGGGCCGAACACCGGGGAGCTGTTTTTT	CASWIGPNTGELFF
TRBD2	TRBV7-8	TRBJ2-3	many	TGTGCCAGCAGCGCCAAAAGGCTAGCGGGGTACACAGATACGCAGTATTTT	CASSAKRLAGYTDTQYF
-	TRBV6-5	TRBJ2-7	-	TGTGCCAGCAATTATTGGGGCAGCTCCTACGAGCAGTACTTC	CASNYWGSSYEQYF
TRBD1	TRBV11-1	TRBJ2-5	-	TGTGCCAGCAGCGTACGGGACAGGGGAGAGACCCAGTACTTC	CASSVRDRGETQYF
-	TRBV4-2	TRBJ1-2	few	TGTGCCAGCAGCGGCGGGGTTAGGAATGGCTACACCTTC	CASSGGVRNGYTF
TRBD2	TRBV29-1	TRBJ2-7	many	TGCAGCGCGGCGGGTCGCGGGAGCACCTACGAGCAGTACTTC	CSAAGRGSTYEQYF
-	TRBV6-1	TRBJ2-3	-	TGTGCCAGCAGCCTGGAAACCTCTAGCACAGATACGCAGTATTTT	CASSLETSSTDTQYF
TRBD2	TRBV6-2/TRBV6-3	TRBJ2-7	few	TGTGCCAGCAGTCCATTCGGGGGGTCTGCCGAGCAGTACTTC	CASSPFGGSAEQYF
-	TRBV5-1	TRBJ1-1	few	TGCGCCAGCAGGCGTCTGGCCGGCGACACTGAAGCTTTCTTT	CASRRLAGDTEAFF
TRBD2	TRBV5-1	TRBJ2-3	-	TGCGCCAGCAGCTTTTCTAGCGGGAGTTCTACAGATACGCAGTATTTT	CASSFSSGSSTDTQYF
TRBD2	TRBV6-5	TRBJ2-1	many	TGTGCCAGCAGTTACTGGGGCGGGAGCTCCTACAATGAGCAGTTCTTC	CASSYWGGSSYNEQFF
-	TRBV9	TRBJ1-4	-	TGTGCCAGCAGCGTAGACGGACAGCCGGGCGAAAAACTGTTTTTT	CASSVDGQPGEKLFF
-	TRBV10-3	TRBJ1-2	few	TGTGCCATCAGTGAACAGGGCGGCGACTATGGCTACACCTTC	CAISEQGGDYGYTF